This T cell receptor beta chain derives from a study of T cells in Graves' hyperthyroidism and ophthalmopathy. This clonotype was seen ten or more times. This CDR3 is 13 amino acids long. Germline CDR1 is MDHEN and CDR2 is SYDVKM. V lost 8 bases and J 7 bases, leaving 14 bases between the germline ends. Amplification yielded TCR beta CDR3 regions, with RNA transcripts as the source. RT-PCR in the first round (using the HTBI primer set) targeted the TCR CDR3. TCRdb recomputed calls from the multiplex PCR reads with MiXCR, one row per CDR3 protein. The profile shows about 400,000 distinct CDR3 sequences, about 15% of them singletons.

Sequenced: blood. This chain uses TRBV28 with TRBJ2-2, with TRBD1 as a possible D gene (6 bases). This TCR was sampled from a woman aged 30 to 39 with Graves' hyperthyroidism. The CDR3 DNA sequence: TGTGCCAGCGCGGCAGGGGTTAGCGGGGAGCTGTTTTTT. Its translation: CASAAGVSGELFF.